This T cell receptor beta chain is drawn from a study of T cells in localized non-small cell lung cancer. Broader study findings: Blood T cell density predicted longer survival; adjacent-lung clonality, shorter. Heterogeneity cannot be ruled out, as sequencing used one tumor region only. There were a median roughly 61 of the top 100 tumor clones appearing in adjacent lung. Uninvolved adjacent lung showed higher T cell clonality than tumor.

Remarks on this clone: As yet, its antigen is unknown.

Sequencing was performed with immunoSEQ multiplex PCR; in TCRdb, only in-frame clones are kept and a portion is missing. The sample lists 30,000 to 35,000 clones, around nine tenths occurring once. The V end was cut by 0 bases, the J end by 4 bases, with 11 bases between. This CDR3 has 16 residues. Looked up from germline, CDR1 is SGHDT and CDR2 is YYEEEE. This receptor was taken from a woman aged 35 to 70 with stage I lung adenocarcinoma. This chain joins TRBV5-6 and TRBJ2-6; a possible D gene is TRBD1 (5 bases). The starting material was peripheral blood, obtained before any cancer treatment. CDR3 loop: CASSLVQGFGANVLTF. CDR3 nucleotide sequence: TGTGCCAGCAGCTTGGTTCAGGGTTTCGGGGCCAACGTCCTGACTTTC. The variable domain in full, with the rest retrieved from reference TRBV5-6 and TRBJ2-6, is DAGVTQSPTHLIKTRGQQVTLRCSPKSGHDTVSWYQQALGQGPQFIFQYYEEEERQRGNFPDRFSGHQFPNYSSELNVNALLLGDSALYLCASSLVQGFGANVLTFGAGSRLTVL.